Given below is one T cell receptor beta chain in context. Per the authors' pipeline: Scientists estimated how many nucleated cells there were by amplifying reference gene primers. This table comes from immunoSEQ multiplex PCR, and its TCRdb copy is limited to in-frame clones, with some not included. The D gene and trimming were derived from the DNA, and the V and J assignments and clone size from that table. The table records about 200,000 clones, nearly 90% of them present only once. This sample stems from a study of blood T cell repertoires in COVID-19. Study summary: There were acute and convalescent COVID-19 samples, and they came from the United States, Italy and Spain. The cDNA or gDNA used as material had been derived from T cells, B-cell-depleted T cells, or PBMCs.

The V and J ends lost 2 bases and 5 bases respectively, with 10 bases between them. This CDR3 is 14 amino acids long. Germline assignment: CDR1 SNHLY and CDR2 FYNNEI. The clonotype originates from a man aged 60 to 75 with active or convalescent COVID-19. V and J are TRBV2 and TRBJ1-5; D is uncertain. Sequenced material: peripheral blood. This CDR3 is CASSESLKYQPQHF. In nucleotides, the CDR3 is TGTGCCAGCAGTGAAAGCCTAAAATATCAGCCCCAGCATTTT.